Listed here are 30 T cell receptor beta chains from one sample, sequenced in a study of early T cells in non-severe SARS-CoV-2 infection. Each CDR3 protein is one row after TCRdb ran MiXCR on the 5' RACE reads. In the table there are 55,000 to 70,000 distinct CDR3 sequences, roughly 5% of which are singletons. Sequencing was carried out using whole blood. Receptor source: an adult who was a healthcare worker with PCR-confirmed SARS-CoV-2 infection or an uninfected control (not recorded which).

This clonotype was seen ten or more times. This chain joins TRBV7-2 and TRBJ2-1; 9 positions match TRBD2. V shed 1 base and J 7 bases; nucleotides not matched to a gene: 8. Germline loops: CDR1 SGHTA, CDR2 FQGNSA. The CDR3 contains 16 residues. The chain's CDR3 is CASSLVASGMRNEQFF. CDR3 nucleotide sequence: TGTGCCAGCAGCTTAGTGGCTAGCGGGATGAGGAATGAGCAGTTCTTC.

The chain combines TRBV6-5 with TRBJ1-2, with D possibly TRBD1 on 5 matching bases. V gave up 6 bases and J gave up 8 bases, with 25 bases separating them. CDR3 length equals 16 residues. The germline V gene encodes CDR1 MNHEY and CDR2 SVGAGI. CDR3: CASSRGRENTLYGYTF. CDR3 nucleotides: TGTGCCAGCAGCCGGGGACGGGAGAATACGCTATACGGCTACACCTTC.

Regarding this clonotype: In this CDR3 the conserved last residue, phenylalanine or tryptophan, is missing, so a read error is likely. This chain uses TRBV30 with TRBJ2-6; D uncertain. This CDR3 comprises 16 residues. The germline V and J ends were trimmed by 8 bases and 0 bases, with 17 bases remaining between them. CDR1 GTSNPN and CDR2 SVGIG come from the germline V gene (reference sequence). The CDR3 DNA is TGTGCCGTCACCTCGGTCCCGAGCTCTGGGGCCAACGTCCTGACTTAC. Translation gives CAVTSVPSSGANVLTY.

This clonotype appeared many times. The CDR3 loop reads CASSGPIGGEQFF. The CDR3 nucleotides read TGTGCCAGCAGTGGGCCCATCGGGGGTGAGCAGTTCTTC. V gene TRBV6-4 combines with J gene TRBJ2-1, with D tentatively TRBD2 (6 bases). CDR1 is MRHNA, CDR2 SNTAGT, per germline. CDR3 length: 13 amino acids. The ends were cut back, 4 bases at V and 9 bases at J, with 13 bases in the middle.

This clonotype was observed a few times. The rearrangement joins TRBV6-6 to TRBJ1-6, with TRBD1 matching 9 bases. The germline CDR1 and CDR2 sequences are MNHNY and SVGAGI (reference sequence). V lost 7 bases, J lost 9 bases, and 10 bases stayed unmatched. This CDR3 region has 15 residues. In nucleotides, the CDR3 is TGTGCCAGCAAATCCTTAGGGACAGGGACTTCACCCCTCCACTTT. Protein sequence: CASKSLGTGTSPLHF.

This clonotype has more than one count but fewer than ten. The J gene is TRBJ2-3, the V gene TRBV28; 12 bases line up with TRBD1. After removal of 9 bases from V and 5 bases from J, the junction contained 9 bases not matched to a gene. The CDR3 length is 15 residues. Germline V gene sequence: CDR1 MDHEN, CDR2 SYDVKM. The CDR3 nucleotides are TGTGCCAGTCGGCTCGGGACAGGGGGCGTAGATACGCAGTATTTT. Its protein is CASRLGTGGVDTQYF.

In this sample, this clonotype turned up many times. The CDR3 is CASASGGAEETQYF. CDR3 nucleotide sequence: TGCGCCAGCGCTAGCGGGGGGGCCGAAGAGACCCAGTACTTC. The chain employs TRBV5-1 and TRBJ2-5; 12 bases align to TRBD2. The germline V gene encodes CDR1 SGHRS and CDR2 YFSETQ. Unmatched junction bases numbered 4, after V lost 7 bases and J lost 3 bases. The CDR3 consists of 14 residues.

This clonotype was recorded many times. This chain uses TRBV10-1 with TRBJ2-1; D is unclear. This CDR3 contains 15 residues. V lost 8 bases, J lost 4 bases, and 18 bases lay in between. Germline V lookup: CDR1 WNHNN, CDR2 SYGVQD (reference sequence). CDR3 amino acids: CASRGLVNEYNEQFF. The CDR3 region has the DNA TGCGCCAGCCGCGGTTTGGTAAATGAATACAATGAGCAGTTCTTC.

The gene calls are TRBV19 and TRBJ2-7; perhaps TRBD1 as D (6 bases). The CDR3 runs to 12 residues. CDR1 and CDR2 (germline): LNHDA, SQIVND (reference sequence). Deletions cut 4 bases from V and 6 bases from J, with 10 bases between. The CDR3 DNA follows: TGTGCCAGTAGTAAAACAGGGCGCGAGCAGTACTTC. Amino acid sequence: CASSKTGREQYF.

At least ten counts were recorded for this clonotype. The chain joins TRBV19 to TRBJ2-3; D remains ambiguous. Germline CDR1 is LNHDA and CDR2 is SQIVND (reference sequence). V gave up 6 bases and J gave up 2 bases, with 9 bases separating them. The CDR3 consists of 13 residues. In DNA form, the CDR3 reads TGTGCCAGTAGCCCAACGGACACAGATACGCAGTATTTT. Encoded protein: CASSPTDTDTQYF.

At least ten counts were recorded for this clonotype. The chain recombines TRBV24-1 with TRBJ2-1, with TRBD2 matching 9 bases. CDR1 and CDR2 (germline): KGHDR, SFDVKD. The trim removed 2 bases at V and 2 bases at J, leaving 6 bases unmatched. The CDR3 runs 17 residues. The CDR3 DNA reads TGTGCCACCAGTGATTACCCGACTAGCGGTCCCTACAATGAGCAGTTCTTC. This encodes CATSDYPTSGPYNEQFF.

This clonotype was seen repeatedly, ten times or more. The rearrangement links TRBV6-5 to TRBJ2-1, with D maybe TRBD1 (6 bases). CDR3 length: 12 amino acids. In germline, CDR1 is MNHEY, CDR2 SVGAGI. V dropped 5 bases and J dropped 10 bases, with 12 bases sitting between them. CDR3 nucleotide sequence: TGTGCCAGCAGTCTCAGGGGTGGGGAGCAGTTCTTC. Translation: CASSLRGGEQFF.

The table lists this clonotype with many counts. CDR3 protein: CASSNGVSAKNIQYF. For the CDR3, the DNA is TGTGCCAGCAGCAACGGGGTTTCGGCCAAAAACATTCAGTACTTC. The V gene is TRBV21-1, the J gene TRBJ2-4. TRBV21-1 is a pseudogene. The CDR3 is 15 amino acids.

This clonotype appeared many times. V gene TRBV6-2 or TRBV6-3 combines with J gene TRBJ2-6, with D unresolved. The CDR3 has 16 residues. V shed 4 bases and J shed 0 bases, with 10 bases lying between them. From germline, CDR1 is MNHEY and CDR2 SVGEGT. The CDR3 sequence: CASSSPVHSGANVLTF. CDR3 coding DNA: TGTGCCAGCAGTTCCCCAGTACACTCTGGGGCCAACGTCCTGACTTTC.

In its sample, this clonotype was seen many times. This chain connects TRBV20-1 to TRBJ2-5; TRBD2 aligns across 9 bases. The CDR3 runs 15 residues. V shed 6 bases and J 0 bases; nucleotides not matched to a gene: 8. Germline CDR1 is DFQATT and CDR2 is SNEGSKA (reference sequence). The CDR3 region has the DNA TGCAGTGCCTTTAACCTAGCGGGGAACCAAGAGACCCAGTACTTC. As protein: CSAFNLAGNQETQYF.

This clonotype appeared many times. Written as DNA, the CDR3 is TGTGCCTGGAGTGCGGGACTAGCGGGGGGCACCACAGATACGCAGTATTTT. Encoded protein: CAWSAGLAGGTTDTQYF. The chain combines TRBV30 with TRBJ2-3; TRBD2 agrees at 15 bases. Germline V gives CDR1 GTSNPN, CDR2 SVGIG (reference sequence). Trimming at V came to 1 base and at J to 2 bases, leaving 4 bases not matched to a gene. CDR3 length: 17 amino acids. The full variable domain, with the rest looked up from reference TRBV30 and TRBJ2-3, is SQTIHQWPATLVQPVGSPLSLECTVEGTSNPNLYWYRQAAGRGLQLLFYSVGIGQISSEVPQNLSASRPQDRQFILSSKKLLLSDSGFYLCAWSAGLAGGTTDTQYFGPGTRLTVL.

This clonotype was found a few times. J is TRBJ2-1 and V is TRBV9; TRBD2 aligns across 12 bases. Germline CDR1 SGDLS, CDR2 YYNGEE. This CDR3 has 17 amino acids. J was trimmed by 4 bases and V by 3 bases; bases with no gene match: 8. Here the CDR3 DNA reads TGTGCCAGCAGCGCAGGACTAGCGGGGCCCTCTTACAATGAGCAGTTCTTC. Translated, it gives CASSAGLAGPSYNEQFF.

This clonotype was recorded many times. This rearrangement joins TRBV14 to TRBJ2-1; D is unresolved. V was pared by 4 bases and J by 4 bases, with 2 bases between. Looked up from germline, CDR1 is SGHDN and CDR2 is FVKESK. The CDR3 length is 11 residues. CDR3 amino acids: CASSLYNEQFF. DNA for the CDR3: TGTGCCAGCAGCCTATACAATGAGCAGTTCTTC. Full variable domain (remainder filled in from reference TRBV14 and TRBJ2-1): EAGVTQFPSHSVIEKGQTVTLRCDPISGHDNLYWYRRVMGKEIKFLLHFVKESKQDESGMPNNRFLAERTGGTYSTLKVQPAELEDSGVYFCASSLYNEQFFGPGTRLTVL.

The sample holds many counts of this clonotype. V is TRBV11-1 and J is TRBJ2-5; D might be TRBD1 (5 bases). V was cut by 5 bases and J by 0 bases, with 10 bases left in between. CDR1 SGHAT and CDR2 FQDESV come from the germline V gene (reference sequence). The CDR3 covers 14 residues. The CDR3 protein is CASSLDSNQETQYF. DNA for the CDR3: TGTGCCAGCAGCCTAGACAGCAACCAAGAGACCCAGTACTTC.

This clonotype was observed a handful of times. The rearrangement links TRBV5-5 to TRBJ2-1; D may correspond to TRBD1 or TRBD2 (5 bases each). The CDR3 runs 13 residues. V was cut by 2 bases and J by 5 bases, with 8 bases left in between. Germline lookup yields CDR1 SGHKS and CDR2 YYEKEE (reference sequence). The CDR3 coding sequence is TGTGCCAGCAGCTTACGAGGGGACAATGAGCAGTTCTTC. Translation gives CASSLRGDNEQFF.

This clonotype came up a few times. The J gene is TRBJ1-5, the V gene TRBV28; D not certain. Trimming removed 8 bases from V and 9 bases from J, with 26 bases in between. Germline CDR1 is MDHEN and CDR2 is SYDVKM. The CDR3 length is 16 residues. CDR3 in DNA: TGTGCCAGCTTAGAGCCTGCAGTAGCCTTCGATGGGCCCCAGCATTTT. As protein: CASLEPAVAFDGPQHF.

This clonotype was counted between two and nine times. The rearrangement uses TRBV7-3 and TRBJ1-4, with a tentative D call TRBD1 (5 bases). The CDR3 is 15 amino acids. Germline-derived CDR1 and CDR2 are SGHTA and FQGTGA. V was shortened by 5 bases and J by 1 base, with 11 bases between the two germline ends. CDR3 DNA: TGTGCCAGCAGCCAGCAGGGAGGAACTAATGAAAAACTGTTTTTT. Translating gives CASSQQGGTNEKLFF.

This clonotype was seen many times. This sequence joins TRBV2 and TRBJ2-3, with D possibly matching TRBD1 (5 bases). V was pared by 7 bases and J by 2 bases, with 13 bases between. The length of the CDR3 is 14 residues. Germline loops: CDR1 SNHLY, CDR2 FYNNEI. DNA of the CDR3: TGTGCCAGCAACAAAGGGGATCCCACAGATACGCAGTATTTT. Amino acid sequence: CASNKGDPTDTQYF.

This clonotype was detected ten times or more. The CDR3 region is CASSHGLAGEGDTQYF. The CDR3, as DNA: TGTGCCAGCAGTCACGGACTAGCGGGGGAGGGAGATACGCAGTATTTT. This rearrangement joins TRBV7-3 to TRBJ2-3; TRBD2 matches at 13 bases. This CDR3 region has 16 residues. Germline CDR1 and CDR2: SGHTA and FQGTGA. V shed 6 bases, J shed 5 bases, and the junction held 8 bases outside the gene matches.

V usage is TRBV6-5 and J usage is TRBJ1-1; no firm D call. Trimming took off 5 bases at V and 5 bases at J, with 6 bases between the two ends. Per germline, CDR1 MNHEY and CDR2 SVGAGI. This CDR3 region has 11 residues. Here the CDR3 DNA reads TGTGCCAGCAGTCACAGTACTGAAGCTTTCTTT. The encoded protein is CASSHSTEAFF.

The chain combines TRBV12-3 or TRBV12-4 with TRBJ1-2; D possibly corresponds to TRBD1 (5 bases). The CDR3 runs to 13 residues. Trimming took off 5 bases at V and 4 bases at J, with 11 bases between the two ends. The CDR3 loop is CASSGRRGYGYTF. CDR3 coding DNA: TGTGCCAGCAGTGGTCGGAGGGGCTATGGCTACACCTTC.

Ten or more counts support this clonotype. The genes are TRBV3-1 and TRBJ2-4, with a tentative D call TRBD2 (6 bases). Trimming removed 0 bases at V and 8 bases at J, with 14 bases between. This CDR3 region has 15 residues. CDR1 LGHDT and CDR2 YNNKEL come from the germline V gene (reference sequence). The DNA of the CDR3 is TGTGCCAGCAGCCAAGATCTCGCCAGGGAGGACATTCAGTACTTC. Its protein product is CASSQDLAREDIQYF.

This clonotype was picked up many times. The chain combines TRBV5-4 with TRBJ1-2; D might be TRBD1 (6 bases). Germline assignment: CDR1 SGHNT and CDR2 YYREEE (reference sequence). V was cut by 2 bases and J by 5 bases, with 13 bases left in between. There are 14 residues in the CDR3. Here the CDR3 DNA reads TGTGCCAGCAGCTTAACAGGGAGTCTTTATGGCTACACCTTC. Protein: CASSLTGSLYGYTF.

This clonotype was found many times. The V call is TRBV7-2, the J call TRBJ2-3; D is uncertain. The CDR3 runs to 14 residues. Germline-derived CDR1 and CDR2 are SGHTA and FQGNSA. V was clipped by 1 base and J by 3 bases, with 8 bases between them. The CDR3 DNA reads TGTGCCAGCAGCTTAGGGTTCTTAACAGATACGCAGTATTTT. Translation gives CASSLGFLTDTQYF.

This clonotype was seen many times. This chain connects TRBV4-2 to TRBJ2-7, with D perhaps being TRBD1 or TRBD2 (5 bases each). V was clipped by 0 bases and J by 3 bases, with 15 bases between them. In germline, CDR1 is LGHNA, CDR2 YNFKEQ. The CDR3 extends over 16 amino acids. The CDR3 region has the DNA TGTGCCAGCAGCCAAGATCCTGGTATGGGGGACTACGAGCAGTACTTC. Translated: CASSQDPGMGDYEQYF.